What follows are 25 T cell receptor beta chains derived from one specimen sequenced in a study of preoperative IRX-2 immunotherapy in early breast cancer. Profiling relied on immunoSEQ multiplex PCR, and the TCRdb table lists in-frame clones only, not all of them. Of fewer than 30,000 clones listed, around 90% are singletons. Treatment specified: preoperative locoregional IRX-2 cytokine immunotherapy. Sample acquisition took place from a patient treated with IRX-2 immunotherapy. The source of these receptors is a human donor with breast cancer.

The gene calls are TRBV19 and TRBJ1-3; TRBD1 matches at 9 bases. In germline, CDR1 is LNHDA, CDR2 SQIVND (reference sequence). The V gene end was trimmed by 5 bases and the J gene end by 0 bases; junction bases not matched to a gene: 11. The CDR3 sequence is 18 residues long. The CDR3 DNA follows: TGTGCCAGTAGTGGGGACAGGGAAAGGAGAATCTCTGGAAACACCATATATTTT. It encodes CASSGDRERRISGNTIYF. The whole variable domain, remainder taken from reference TRBV19 and TRBJ1-3, is DGGITQSPKYLFRKEGQNVTLSCEQNLNHDAMYWYRQDPGQGLRLIYYSQIVNDFQKGDIAEGYSVSREKKESFPLTVTSAQKNPTAFYLCASSGDRERRISGNTIYFGEGSWLTVV.

The chain carries TRBV6-6 and TRBJ2-3; tentative D call: TRBD2 (6 bases). Germline-derived CDR1 and CDR2 are MNHNY and SVGAGI (reference sequence). This CDR3 region has 13 residues. V dropped 6 bases and J dropped 2 bases, with 9 bases sitting between them. The CDR3 protein is CASRAGNTDTQYF. DNA of the CDR3: TGTGCCAGCAGGGCGGGGAACACAGATACGCAGTATTTT.

This chain joins TRBV5-1 and TRBJ1-2; TRBD1 aligns across 9 bases. Germline values: CDR1 SGHRS, CDR2 YFSETQ. V shed 2 bases, J shed 4 bases, and the junction held 3 bases outside the gene matches. The CDR3 has 14 amino acids. The CDR3 nucleotides are TGCGCCAGCAGCTTCACAGGGGGCGGCTATGGCTACACCTTC. This sequence encodes CASSFTGGGYGYTF.

V usage is TRBV18 and J usage is TRBJ1-1; possible D gene TRBD1, 5 bases. V lost 0 bases to trimming and J lost 4 bases, with 15 bases between them. Germline V gene lookup returns CDR1 KGHSH and CDR2 LQKENI. The length of the CDR3 is 16 residues. The CDR3 reads CASSPPSRAGSTEAFF. The CDR3 DNA reads TGTGCCAGCTCACCACCAAGCAGGGCCGGTAGCACTGAAGCTTTCTTT.

The chain couples TRBV14 to TRBJ1-1; D is ambiguous. The V gene's germline CDR1 is SGHDN and CDR2 FVKESK. CDR3 length equals 13 residues. Trimming stripped 0 bases from V and 7 bases from J, with 9 bases between. Here the CDR3 reads CASSQEIGSEAFF. In DNA form, the CDR3 reads TGTGCCAGCAGCCAAGAAATCGGAAGTGAAGCTTTCTTT.

This clone was counted once. The rearrangement uses TRBV5-5 and TRBJ2-7, with 8 bases identical to TRBD1. This CDR3 contains 14 residues. The V gene end was trimmed by 3 bases and the J gene end by 6 bases; junction bases not matched to a gene: 8. Germline CDR1 reads SGHKS; CDR2 reads YYEKEE (reference sequence). The CDR3 DNA reads as TGTGCCAGCAGCTACCGACAGGGGTCGGGCGAGCAGTACTTC. Protein sequence: CASSYRQGSGEQYF.

This sequence joins TRBV4-2 and TRBJ2-3; the match to TRBD2 covers 10 bases. J gave up 3 bases and V 0 bases, and 3 bases lay outside the gene matches. The CDR3 sequence is 16 residues long. CDR1 is LGHNA, CDR2 YNFKEQ, per germline. The CDR3 bases are TGTGCCAGCAGCCAAGACCCGGGACTAGCGACAGATACGCAGTATTTT. Amino acid sequence: CASSQDPGLATDTQYF.

The chain employs TRBV19 and TRBJ2-7; 11 bases fit TRBD2. Per germline, CDR1 LNHDA and CDR2 SQIVND (reference sequence). V was pared by 3 bases and J by 6 bases, with 16 bases of the junction left unmatched. The CDR3 is 18 amino acids. CDR3 coding DNA: TGTGCCAGTAGTATCCACAGGGGGCTAGCGGGAGGAATGCGCGAGCAGTACTTC. Encoded protein: CASSIHRGLAGGMREQYF.

V and J are TRBV19 and TRBJ2-1; TRBD2 might be the D (5 bases). Trimming cost V 2 bases and J 0 bases, with 8 bases left between them. CDR1 and CDR2 (germline): LNHDA, SQIVND (reference sequence). This CDR3 has 15 amino acids. CDR3 sequence reads: CASSITGDSYNEQFF. The CDR3 DNA is TGTGCCAGTAGTATAACCGGGGACTCCTACAATGAGCAGTTCTTC.

This clone was seen a single time. The rearrangement links TRBV7-9 to TRBJ1-6; weak D call: TRBD1 (6 bases). The CDR3 is 17 residues long. Per the germline V gene, CDR1 is SEHNR and CDR2 is FQNEAQ (reference sequence). V dropped 5 bases and J dropped 9 bases, with 23 bases sitting between them. CDR3 sequence reads: CASSTHETGGRRSPLHF. The CDR3 DNA is TGTGCCAGCAGCACCCACGAAACGGGGGGCCGGCGTTCACCCCTCCACTTT.

The chain uses TRBV5-1 and TRBJ1-4; no clear D gene. In germline, CDR1 is SGHRS, CDR2 YFSETQ. V lost 0 bases and J lost 4, with 7 bases in between. There are 14 residues in the CDR3. For the CDR3, the DNA is TGCGCCAGCAGCTTGGGACTGGGTAATGAAAAACTGTTTTTT. Translated, it gives CASSLGLGNEKLFF.

This clone was detected only once. The chain links TRBV10-3 to TRBJ2-1; 16 bases are shared with TRBD2. This CDR3 contains 14 residues. Unmatched junction bases numbered 3, after V lost 9 bases and J lost 7 bases. From germline, CDR1 is ENHRY and CDR2 SYGVKD. The CDR3 here is CAMGLAGGGNEQFF. The CDR3 DNA is TGTGCCATGGGACTAGCGGGAGGGGGAAATGAGCAGTTCTTC.

The chain is built from TRBV19 and TRBJ2-5; D unclear. CDR1 LNHDA and CDR2 SQIVND come from the germline V gene (reference sequence). V was pared by 4 bases and J by 1 base, with 10 bases between. The CDR3 totals 14 residues. The CDR3, as DNA: TGTGCCAGTAGTAAGGGCACCTTCCAAGAGACCCAGTACTTC. This sequence encodes CASSKGTFQETQYF.

The V call is TRBV27, the J call TRBJ2-5, with D perhaps assigned TRBD1 or TRBD2 (5 bases each). The CDR3 totals 15 residues. The V and J ends lost 3 bases and 7 bases respectively, with 18 bases between them. Germline V gene lookup returns CDR1 MNHEY and CDR2 SMNVEV (reference sequence). CDR3: CASSLRGTRDGTQYF. CDR3 nucleotide sequence: TGTGCCAGCAGTTTGAGGGGAACGAGGGACGGGACCCAGTACTTC.

The chain is built from TRBV27 and TRBJ1-1; D is unresolved. Germline values: CDR1 MNHEY, CDR2 SMNVEV (reference sequence). The CDR3 is 14 amino acids. The V end lost 1 base, the J end lost 1 base, and 7 bases lay between the germline ends. CDR3 loop: CASSLWGRNTEAFF. CDR3 DNA: TGTGCCAGCAGTTTATGGGGTAGGAACACTGAAGCTTTCTTT.

The chain recombines TRBV9 with TRBJ2-5; 8 bases fit TRBD2. With 3 bases clipped from V and 1 base from J, the junction kept 2 bases outside the gene matches. Germline loops: CDR1 SGDLS, CDR2 YYNGEE. This CDR3 contains 14 residues. CDR3 region: CASSAGGFQETQYF. As DNA, the CDR3 is TGTGCCAGCAGCGCGGGGGGGTTCCAAGAGACCCAGTACTTC.

This chain joins TRBV7-2 and TRBJ2-5; D remains unclear. The CDR3 length is 11 residues. CDR1 and CDR2 from the germline V gene are SGHTA and FQGNSA. V was pared by 6 bases and J by 5 bases, with 7 bases between. The chain's CDR3 is CASRRQETQYF. In DNA, the CDR3 is TGTGCCAGCAGACGTCAGGAGACCCAGTACTTC.

DNA of the CDR3: TGTGCCTGGAGTCGCAATAGCAATCAGCCCCAGCATTTT. Translated: CAWSRNSNQPQHF. The rearrangement joins TRBV30 to TRBJ1-5, with D hard to call. The CDR3 is made up of 13 amino acids. The V end was cut by 2 bases, the J end by 0 bases, with 5 bases between. The V gene's germline CDR1 is GTSNPN and CDR2 SVGIG (reference sequence).

This chain connects TRBV7-8 to TRBJ2-3; D gene unclear. This CDR3 has 14 amino acids. V gave up 1 base and J gave up 2 bases, with 7 bases separating them. Germline loops: CDR1 SGHVS, CDR2 FQNEAQ. This chain's CDR3 is CASSLGVTTDTQYF. CDR3 bases: TGTGCCAGCAGCTTAGGGGTAACCACAGATACGCAGTATTTT. The variable domain in full, completed from reference TRBV7-8 and TRBJ2-3, reads GAGVSQSPRYKVAKRGQDVALRCDPISGHVSLFWYQQALGQGPEFLTYFQNEAQLDKSGLPSDRFFAERPEGSVSTLKIQRTQQEDSAVYLCASSLGVTTDTQYFGPGTRLTVL.

The chain is built from TRBV7-2 and TRBJ2-5; tentative D call: TRBD2 (6 bases). Germline V CDR1 and CDR2: SGHTA, FQGNSA. Trimming removed 1 base at V and 4 bases at J, with 10 bases between. This CDR3 is built from 14 residues. As DNA, the CDR3 is TGTGCCAGCAGCTTAGGGGGGGTCCGAGAGACCCAGTACTTC. This gives the protein CASSLGGVRETQYF. Using reference TRBV7-2 and TRBJ2-5 for the parts outside the CDR3, the full variable domain is GAGVSQSPSNKVTEKGKDVELRCDPISGHTALYWYRQSLGQGLEFLIYFQGNSAPDKSGLPSDRFSAERTGGSVSTLTIQRTQQEDSAVYLCASSLGGVRETQYFGPGTRLLVL.

The gene calls are TRBV7-2 and TRBJ2-3; 7 nucleotides match TRBD2. Trimming took 6 bases from V and 5 from J; bases not matched to a gene: 11. This CDR3 comprises 15 residues. Germline CDR1 is SGHTA and CDR2 is FQGNSA. Here the CDR3 DNA reads TGTGCCAGCAGTCGGGACTACTGGAGGTTAGATACGCAGTATTTT. This codes for CASSRDYWRLDTQYF. The full variable domain, rest sourced from reference TRBV7-2 and TRBJ2-3, is GAGVSQSPSNKVTEKGKDVELRCDPISGHTALYWYRQSLGQGLEFLIYFQGNSAPDKSGLPSDRFSAERTGGSVSTLTIQRTQQEDSAVYLCASSRDYWRLDTQYFGPGTRLTVL.

The chain couples TRBV7-2 to TRBJ1-2; D is perhaps TRBD1 (6 bases). The germline V gene encodes CDR1 SGHTA and CDR2 FQGNSA. V was shortened by 1 base and J by 2 bases, with 14 bases between the two germline ends. This CDR3 comprises 16 residues. CDR3 nucleotides: TGTGCCAGCAGCTTAGGAGAAGGGGGGCCCAACTATGGCTACACCTTC. Encoded protein: CASSLGEGGPNYGYTF.

This clone was observed once. The chain combines TRBV7-5 with TRBJ1-3. TRBV7-5 is tagged as a pseudogene. This CDR3 spans 13 amino acids. CDR3 amino acids: CARSFGGTGKCYF. In DNA form, the CDR3 reads TGTGCCAGAAGCTTTGGAGGAACCGGGAAATGTTATTTT.

This clone has just one count. The chain links TRBV5-1 to TRBJ2-3, with 7 positions matching TRBD2. V trimming: 4 bases; J trimming: 3 bases; junction bases outside the gene matches: 11. There are 16 residues in the CDR3. CDR1 is SGHRS and CDR2 is YFSETQ in the germline V gene. In DNA form, the CDR3 reads TGCGCCAGCAGCCCCCAGACTAGCTTGGGAACAGATACGCAGTATTTT. It yields the protein CASSPQTSLGTDTQYF.

This chain connects TRBV6-6 to TRBJ2-7; D gene unclear. This CDR3 is built from 13 residues. V lost 2 bases to trimming and J lost 2 bases, with 7 bases between them. The germline V gene has CDR1 MNHNY and CDR2 SVGAGI (reference sequence). The CDR3 bases are TGTGCCAGCAGTTACAGTCAGACCTACGAGCAGTACTTC. Its protein product is CASSYSQTYEQYF.